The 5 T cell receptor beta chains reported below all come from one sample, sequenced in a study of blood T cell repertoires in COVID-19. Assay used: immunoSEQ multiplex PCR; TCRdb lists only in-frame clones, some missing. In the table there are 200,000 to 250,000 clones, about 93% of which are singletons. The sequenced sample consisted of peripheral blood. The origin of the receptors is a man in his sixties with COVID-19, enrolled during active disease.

CDR3 in DNA: TGTGCCAGCAGTCCACAGAGTTATAATTCACCCCTCCACTTT. This codes for CASSPQSYNSPLHF. J is TRBJ1-6 and V is TRBV6-5; D is unresolved. The germline V gene has CDR1 MNHEY and CDR2 SVGAGI. Trimming took off 5 bases at V and 4 bases at J, with 9 bases between the two ends. This CDR3 comprises 14 residues.

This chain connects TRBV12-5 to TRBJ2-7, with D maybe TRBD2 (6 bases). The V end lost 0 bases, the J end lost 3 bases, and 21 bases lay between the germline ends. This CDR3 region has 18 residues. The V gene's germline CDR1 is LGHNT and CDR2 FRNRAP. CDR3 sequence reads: CASGLVLETVGLSYEQYF. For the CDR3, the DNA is TGTGCTAGTGGTTTGGTACTGGAGACTGTAGGACTAAGCTACGAGCAGTACTTC. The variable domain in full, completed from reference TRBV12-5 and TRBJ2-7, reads DARVTQTPRHKVTEMGQEVTMRCQPILGHNTVFWYRQTMMQGLELLAYFRNRAPLDDSGMPKDRFSAEMPDATLATLKIQPSEPRDSAVYFCASGLVLETVGLSYEQYFGPGTRLTVT.

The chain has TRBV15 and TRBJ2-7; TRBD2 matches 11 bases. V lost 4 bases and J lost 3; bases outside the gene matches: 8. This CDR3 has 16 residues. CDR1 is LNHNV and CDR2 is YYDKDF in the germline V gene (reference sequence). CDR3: CATSKGLAASSYEQYF. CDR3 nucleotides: TGTGCCACCAGCAAGGGACTAGCGGCAAGTAGCTACGAGCAGTACTTC. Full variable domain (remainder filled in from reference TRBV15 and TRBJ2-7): DAMVIQNPRYQVTQFGKPVTLSCSQTLNHNVMYWYQQKSSQAPKLLFHYYDKDFNNEADTPDNFQSRRPNTSFCFLDIRSPGLGDTAMYLCATSKGLAASSYEQYFGPGTRLTVT.

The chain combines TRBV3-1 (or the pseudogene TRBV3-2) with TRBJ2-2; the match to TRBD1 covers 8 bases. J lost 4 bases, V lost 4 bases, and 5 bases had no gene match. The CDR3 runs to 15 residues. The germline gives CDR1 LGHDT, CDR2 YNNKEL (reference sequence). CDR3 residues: CASSPTGAGTGELFF. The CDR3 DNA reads TGTGCCAGCAGCCCGACAGGGGCGGGCACCGGGGAGCTGTTTTTT.

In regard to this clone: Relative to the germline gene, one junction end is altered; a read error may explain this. The CDR3 coding sequence is TGTGCCAGCAGCGTAGGAGTAACCTGGGGGCAAGGGACCCAGTACTTC. Amino acids: CASSVGVTWGQGTQYF. The genes are TRBV9 and TRBJ2-5; a possible D gene is TRBD1 (6 bases). The V gene's germline CDR1 is SGDLS and CDR2 YYNGEE. This CDR3 is 16 amino acids long.